This TCR beta chain came from a study of T cell responses to AZD1222 COVID-19 vaccine. Study outcomes and limitations: Seropositivity was recorded at baseline in only six AZD1222 recipients. Within unmutated variant regions lay the reported targets of nearly half of spike-specific TCRs.

This clone was counted a few times. Its specificity is not known. Here immunoSEQ multiplex PCR was the method, and the copy in TCRdb shows in-frame clones only, minus some. The table lists 120,000 or so clones, 88% of them singletons. Trimming took 1 base from V and 2 from J, leaving 12 bases between them. The germline V gene encodes CDR1 SEHNR and CDR2 FQNEAQ (reference sequence). The CDR3 has 17 amino acids. This clonotype was obtained from an adult in good health. V and J are TRBV7-9 and TRBJ2-6; perhaps TRBD2 as D (5 bases). The sequences come from peripheral blood, collected on day 0 of AZD1222 vaccination. CDR3 DNA: TGTGCCAGCAGCTTAGGGGAGTATGGACCTGGGGCCAACGTCCTGACTTTC. Protein product: CASSLGEYGPGANVLTF. The whole variable domain, remainder taken from reference TRBV7-9 and TRBJ2-6, is DTGVSQNPRHKITKRGQNVTFRCDPISEHNRLYWYRQTLGQGPEFLTYFQNEAQLEKSRLLSDRFSAERPKGSFSTLEIQRTEQGDSAMYLCASSLGEYGPGANVLTFGAGSRLTVL.